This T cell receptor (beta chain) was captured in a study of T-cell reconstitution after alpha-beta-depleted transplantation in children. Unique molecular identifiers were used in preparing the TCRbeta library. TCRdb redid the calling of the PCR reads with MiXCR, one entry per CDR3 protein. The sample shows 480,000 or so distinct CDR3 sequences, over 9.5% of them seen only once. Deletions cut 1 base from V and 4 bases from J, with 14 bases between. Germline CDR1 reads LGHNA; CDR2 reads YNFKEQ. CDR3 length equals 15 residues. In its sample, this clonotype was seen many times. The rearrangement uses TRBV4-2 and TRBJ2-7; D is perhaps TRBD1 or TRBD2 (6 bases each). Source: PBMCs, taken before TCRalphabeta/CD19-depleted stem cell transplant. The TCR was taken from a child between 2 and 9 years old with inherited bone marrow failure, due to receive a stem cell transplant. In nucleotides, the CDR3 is TGTGCCAGCAGCCAAGTGCGGGACATCACTTACGAGCAGTACTTC. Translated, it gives CASSQVRDITYEQYF.